This T cell receptor (beta chain) was identified during a study of T cells after somatic rescue of genetic block. The CDR3 is made up of 16 amino acids. The V end lost 1 base, the J end lost 0 bases, and 12 bases lay between the germline ends. Looked up from germline, CDR1 is KGHSH and CDR2 is LQKENI. Sequenced by immunoSEQ multiplex PCR; TCRdb stores in-frame clones only, minus some. The repertoire has roughly 14,000 clones, approximately 72% of them found once; the top ten carry 12% to 15%. The origin of this receptor is a boy between 5 and 17 years old. The chain carries TRBV18 and TRBJ1-2; no definite D call. The sequenced material came from peripheral blood mononuclear cells (PBMCs). The CDR3 sequence is CASSPLALLSNYGYTF. The CDR3 nucleotides read TGTGCCAGCTCACCACTTGCGCTGCTATCTAACTATGGCTACACCTTC. Combining the CDR3 with reference TRBV18 and TRBJ1-2 gives the whole variable domain NAGVMQNPRHLVRRRGQEARLRCSPMKGHSHVYWYRQLPEEGLKFMVYLQKENIIDESGMPKERFSAEFPKEGPSILRIQQVVRGDSAAYFCASSPLALLSNYGYTFGSGTRLTVV.